This TCR beta chain was obtained from a study of cytomegalovirus exposure and HLA in healthy donors (dated by TCRdb to the late 2010s). Notes on the research overall: According to an earlier analysis of 550 to 700 of the donors, about 179 million T cells yielded roughly 110 million unique TCR beta sequences and around 300 Gb of sequence data. On average, around 200,000 unique TCR beta nucleotide sequences were sequenced per donor among about 400 genotyped donors of the cohort, with around 19% of those sequences being non-productive. A later genetic analysis used genome-wide SNP genotypes for about 65% of the roughly 670 donors, treating that subset as a discovery cohort. A later analysis re-examined previously published TCR beta repertoires from hundreds of donors and added high-resolution HLA genotyping to investigate patterns of TCR occurrence. HLA typing included class I and class II loci at four-digit resolution. To predict cytomegalovirus infection status, the study combined high-throughput TCR immunosequencing, statistical association of individual TCRs with disease status, and machine learning. Along with the approximately 700-subject first cohort, a separate validation cohort of over 90 different subjects was used. Rather than using new phenotypic data, the later analysis identified candidate immune exposures from TCR beta sequences and from how often those sequences occurred across donors. Of the approximately 370 genotyped donors, roughly 80% were placed in the genetic ancestry cluster associated with self-reported Caucasian donors. Using immunosequencing, the study profiled T cell repertoires from about 610 subjects and related those repertoires to cytomegalovirus serostatus. Because of strong linkage in the cohort, roughly five DR-DQ haplotypes were treated as single units for association and clustering. Donor age, sex, ethnicity and CMV serostatus were compiled together with the repertoire data. All discovery cohort repertoires had been generated using a single sequencing platform. In an earlier analysis of roughly 540 of the donors, high-throughput TCR beta sequencing was used to judge whether each TCR beta V gene segment behaved as functional or pseudogenic. The aim of the study was to test whether cataloging public T cell receptors could identify signatures of past pathogen exposure. An early release that covered about 640 HLA-typed donors contained about 300 gigabases of sequencing data and tens of millions of unique TCR sequences. The number of donors typed differed by locus, with about 629-640 for A, B, C, DRB1 and DQB1, about 500 for DQA1, 600 to 610 for DPA1, and some 450 for DPB1. The paper's findings and limits, for the study overall: The only immune exposure information available for the cohort was CMV serostatus. According to a later analysis, most CMV-associated TCR beta chains appeared to be HLA-restricted, and the HLA associations seemed to be driven largely by CMV exposure. In a later analysis, some 18,000 TCR beta sequences were associated with specific HLA alleles at a false discovery rate of 0.05. Because HLA typing was unavailable for some donors at each locus, only the typed subset was used in association tests. A later genetic analysis associated a missense DCLRE1C variant with V-gene and J-gene trimming of TCR beta chains, and an independent cohort replicated the association. Because counts were too low, about 15 rarely observed V segments, including chromosome 9 orphons, were left out of the earlier analysis of 500 to 650 of the donors. A later analysis found that TCR association rates varied across HLA loci, with DRB1 alleles showing the most associated TCRs and HLA-C alleles the fewest. A further reported finding was that TCR beta sequences accurately predicted the HLA-A and HLA-B alleles for most subjects in the first cohort. A later analysis found that HLA-associated TCR beta chains were more clonally expanded and had lower generation probabilities than equally common non-associated chains. Correlated functional status among segregating V segments might reflect linkage disequilibrium, but an unknown experimental factor could not be ruled out. According to a later genetic analysis, donors in an Asian-associated ancestry cluster had fewer N-insertions in productive TCRs than the roughly 700-donor mean. Across donors, most TCR sequences were observed very rarely, whereas some public TCRs were present in many individuals. The authors suggested that the approach could potentially be extended to other disease states and immunological phenotypes. A group of highly shared sequence variants was considered likely to be a technical artifact of the sequencing pipeline. The study listed approximately 150 TCR beta chains as associated with cytomegalovirus. When HLA alleles, especially DR and DQ, strongly co-occurred, attributing TCR associations to individual alleles was difficult. A later analysis reported that several top co-occurrence clusters appeared linked to parvovirus B19, influenza, CMV and Epstein-Barr virus. In an earlier analysis of approximately 590 of the donors, most TCR beta V segments were observed in productive rearrangements about 90% or about 30% of the time, broadly matching IMGT annotations. In vitro tests confirmed that a few of the cytomegalovirus-associated TCR beta chains recognize cytomegalovirus antigens. Only TCR beta chains were sequenced in this cohort, and the absence of alpha or paired-chain data limited detectable features. The presence/absence analyses assumed that sequencing depth was roughly uniform across donors, and that assumption may not be true. The classifier was reported to diagnose cytomegalovirus status with high specificity and sensitivity in both the original and validation cohorts. The 87-base-pair reads could not distinguish some IMGT-functional V segments, including TRBV6-2 and TRBV6-3, so those segments were excluded.

Library preparation was by the immunoSEQ multiplex PCR assay. For the multiplex PCR, a mixture combining 60 forward primers for TCR Vbeta segments and 13 reverse primers for TCR Jbeta segments was used. Amplification of the CDR3 region of rearranged TCR beta genes was performed with a multiplex PCR assay on genomic DNA. Amplified TCR beta libraries were sequenced as 87-base-pair reads on the Illumina HiSeq System. As for how the authors treated the data: A later analysis tallied 75 million to 95 million unique TCR beta chains across the 666 repertoires, and roughly 11 million of those chains were shared by two or more donors. A nearest-neighbor algorithm error-corrected the raw reads and collapsed the reads into unique sequences, merging closely related sequences to remove PCR and sequencing errors. CDR3 sequences were aligned to IMGT reference sequences to assign V, D and J gene segments. For a sequence to be retained, at least a six-nucleotide match to both a V gene segment and a J gene segment was required. A rearrangement counted as productive if the CDR3 had no stop codons and remained in frame with V and J, and every other rearrangement counted as non-productive. Following IMGT convention, CDR3 was defined as the stretch from the second conserved V-encoded cysteine up to the conserved J-encoded phenylalanine. Sequences without an unambiguous match to a single V gene segment were excluded from the earlier analysis of a few hundred of the donors. An earlier analysis of several hundred of the donors called V segments functional above 56.7% productive rearrangements and segregating when the between-donor standard deviation exceeded 5%. A statistical classification framework was developed to diagnose cytomegalovirus status using the catalog of TCR beta chain sequences. V and J gene assignment, in a later analysis, came from comparing TCR nucleotide sequences with IMGT/GENE-DB human TR gene sequences. Using the TCRdist pipeline, a later analysis assigned CDR3 sequences along with most-parsimonious VDJ recombination scenarios. In a later analysis, each TCR beta chain was defined by its CDR3 amino acid sequence together with its V-gene family, and reads lacking a unique V-gene family were excluded. As a way to deal with suspected cross-contamination and a sequencing artifact, a later analysis dropped hundreds of nucleotide sequences that were highly shared and had low generation probability. A later analysis calculated a clonal expansion index for each public chain from normalized within-repertoire ranks of inferred template counts. Generation probabilities in a later analysis came from a VDJ recombination model fitted to out-of-frame rearrangements, and those results were checked against IGoR. Hypergeometric tests were used in a later analysis to score TCR-TCR, TCR-HLA and TCR-CMV co-occurrence, with a repertoire-size bias correction applied to the TCR pairs. In a later analysis, false discovery rates were estimated by permuting HLA or CMV assignments 20 times. In a later analysis, co-occurring TCRs were grouped using DBSCAN, and TCRdist sequence similarity was added for clustering within HLA-allele-positive subsets. Repertoires with fewer than 30,000 or more than 120,000 public chains, plus five repertoires with anomalous nucleotide sharing, were excluded from co-occurrence clustering. TCRdb holds this immuneACCESS table with in-frame rearrangements only. Some clones are missing; in checked studies, unresolved V genes explain under half, and the rest has no known cause. That table gives V, J and clone size, and the DNA gave D and trimming. The sample's own table lists approximately 80,000 clones. About 1.1% of the sample rests with the top ten.

A note on this clone: Its cognate antigen has yet to be identified.

The cohort comprised around 690 healthy bone marrow donors. Cohort members were all nominally healthy when sampled, although unrecorded immune exposures were likely present. The donor was CMV seronegative and belonged to the group of approximately 320 seronegative cohort members. Every donor gave a peripheral blood sample, and the peripheral blood mononuclear cells from that sample were used for TCR beta sequencing. The Qiagen DNeasy Blood Extraction Kit was used to extract genomic DNA from the blood cell samples. The CDR1 and CDR2 encoded by the germline V gene (reference sequence) are MNHNY and SVGAGI. The CDR3 starts with the cysteine, ends with the phenylalanine, and has 15 residues. Just CDR3 DNA is preserved here, 45 bases in frame from base 1. V lost 7 bases and J lost 0 bases; the stretch between them is 15 bases long.

The chain couples TRBV6-6 to TRBJ1-2; the D gene is possibly TRBD1, with 5 bases matching. The sequencing input was PBMCs. This receptor was obtained from a woman under 40 in good health and CMV-seronegative. The CDR3 amino acid sequence is: CASKVDWGANYGYTF. The base sequence is TGTGCCAGCAAAGTGGACTGGGGGGCTAACTATGGCTACACCTTC.